In this sample, the clone carrying this T cell receptor beta chain turned up once. The antigen is unknown. With a J-beta primer mix and a sample-barcoded 5' primer, a second PCR ran about 6 to 11 cycles. TCRdb recomputed calls from the 5' RACE reads with MiXCR, one row per CDR3 protein. The table lists about 1,500,000 distinct CDR3 sequences, approximately 28% of them singletons, with 7.7% in the top ten. The data were taken from a study of blood T cells in healthy people across ages. Overall study findings and caveats: Leaving the PBMCs unsorted stopped any conclusive comparison of naive versus antigen-experienced cells. Long-lived and aged donors differed, with more naive CD4+ cells and higher diversity in the long-lived.

Germline V gene data show CDR1 as SQVTM and CDR2 as ANQGSEA. This CDR3 is built from 15 residues. Sequenced material: blood. This chain joins TRBV29-1 and TRBJ2-5, with D perhaps given as TRBD1 or TRBD2 (7 bases each). The DNA end is more similar to TRBJ2-7, so the J call may be wrong. The clonotype originates from a woman in her twenties or thirties in good health. This chain's CDR3 is CSVESDREGRYEQYF. CDR3 nucleotide sequence: TGCAGCGTTGAATCCGACAGGGAGGGGCGGTACGAGCAGTACTTC.